These T cell receptor beta chains were read from a single sample in a study of T cell responses to AZD1222 COVID-19 vaccine. TCRdb's copy holds only in-frame clones and misses some; the assay was immunoSEQ multiplex PCR. The sample contains some 150,000 clones, about 90% of which appear only once. The input for sequencing was peripheral blood, taken 28 days after the second dose of the MenACWY control vaccine. The source is an adult who received the MenACWY meningococcal vaccine as a control. CDR3s include the opening cysteine and the closing phenylalanine or tryptophan. The D gene is left open where the match is weak. Rows may omit the clone size; those that give it use once, few, many or a size class.

D,J,V,size,DNA,CDR3
-,TRBJ1-2,TRBV12-3/TRBV12-4,-,TGTGCCAGCGGCTCCCGGGACTCTTATGGCTACACCTTC,CASGSRDSYGYTF
TRBD1,TRBJ1-2,TRBV28,-,TGTGCCAGCAGTATACCACAGGGGGCGAGGGGCTACACCTTC,CASSIPQGARGYTF
-,TRBJ2-3,TRBV5-1,-,TGCGCCAGCAGAGCTCCCCGGGCCCCGAGCAGTGGCACAGATACGCAGTATTTT,CASRAPRAPSSGTDTQYF
TRBD2,TRBJ2-7,TRBV28,-,TGTGCCAGCAGTTTGGGGCCGGGGGGGAAGCAGTACTTC,CASSLGPGGKQYF
-,TRBJ2-7,TRBV9,once,TGTGCCAGCAGCGTCCGATCCGGAATGACCTCCGAGCAGTACTTC,CASSVRSGMTSEQYF
TRBD1,TRBJ2-1,TRBV7-9,-,TGTGCCAGCAGCGGCCGACAGGGGACGTACAATGAGCAGTTCTTC,CASSGRQGTYNEQFF
-,TRBJ1-1,TRBV28,-,TGTGCCAGCAGTTTCACGGGGGCTGAAGCTTTCTTT,CASSFTGAEAFF
TRBD1,TRBJ2-2,TRBV25-1,-,TGTGCCAGCAGTGAGTCGACAGGGGGCACCGGGGAGCTGTTTTTT,CASSESTGGTGELFF
-,TRBJ2-3,TRBV27,-,TGTGCCAGCAGTTACAAACGACTAGATGATACGCAGTATTTT,CASSYKRLDDTQYF
TRBD1,TRBJ1-3,TRBV28,-,TGTGCCAGCAGCCCAGGGGGCGTTTCTGGAAACACCATATATTTT,CASSPGGVSGNTIYF
-,TRBJ1-2,TRBV15,-,TGTGCCACCAGCAGGATGGGAGTGGGCTACACCTTC,CATSRMGVGYTF
TRBD1,TRBJ1-2,TRBV5-1,once,TGCGCCAGCAGCTTGGAGGGGGCGAGGGGCTACACCTTC,CASSLEGARGYTF
-,TRBJ1-6,TRBV9,-,TGTGCCAGCAGCACTCGAGATGGGGGCACGGGAAATTCACCCCTCCACTTT,CASSTRDGGTGNSPLHF
-,TRBJ2-1,TRBV7-9,once,TGTGCCAGCAGCTTAGAACGGGGGGCCAATGAGCAGTTCTTC,CASSLERGANEQFF
TRBD2,TRBJ2-1,TRBV6-2/TRBV6-3,-,TGTGCCAGCAGTTACGCGGCTAGCGGGACCGTACGCAATGAGCAGTTCTTC,CASSYAASGTVRNEQFF
TRBD1,TRBJ2-3,TRBV28,-,TGTGCCAGCAGCCCGCGACAGGGTATCACAGATACGCAGTATTTT,CASSPRQGITDTQYF
TRBD1,TRBJ1-1,TRBV6-6,-,TGTGCCAGCACCGGGACAGACACTGAAGCTTTCTTT,CASTGTDTEAFF
TRBD1,TRBJ1-2,TRBV5-6,-,TGTGCCAGCAGCCCGACAGGGAGAGGCAGCTACACCTTC,CASSPTGRGSYTF
-,TRBJ1-6,TRBV6-5,once,TGTGCCAGCAGTTACGATGGGAGCTCCTATAATTCACCCCTCCACTTT,CASSYDGSSYNSPLHF
TRBD1,TRBJ2-7,TRBV5-1,-,TGCGCCAGCACCTTTCAGGGGGCCTACGAGCAGTACTTC,CASTFQGAYEQYF
-,TRBJ1-4,TRBV30,-,TGTGCCTGTCACGACCGTGGGGTAACTAATGAAAAACTGTTTTTT,CACHDRGVTNEKLFF
TRBD1,TRBJ2-3,TRBV5-6,-,TGTGCCAGCAGCCTACTACAGGGGGGCACAGATACGCAGTATTTT,CASSLLQGGTDTQYF
TRBD1,TRBJ1-2,TRBV5-1,-,TGCGCCAGCAGCTGGGATACAGGGGGAGAGAGGGCTGGCTACACCTTC,CASSWDTGGERAGYTF
TRBD2,TRBJ2-2,TRBV13,-,TGTGCCAGCAGCCCGCCTCTAGCGGGAGTAAGCGGGGAGCTGTTTTTT,CASSPPLAGVSGELFF
TRBD1,TRBJ1-4,TRBV5-4,-,TGTGCCAGCAGCTTGGACAGGGGAAACGAAAAACTGTTTTTT,CASSLDRGNEKLFF
-,TRBJ2-5,TRBV27,-,TGTGCCAGCATTGGACAGCCAGAGACCCAGTACTTC,CASIGQPETQYF
-,TRBJ1-2,TRBV5-7,-,TGTGCCAGCAGCTCCCTTGGTGGCCGGAAGCCTAACTATGGCTACACCTTC,CASSSLGGRKPNYGYTF
-,TRBJ2-1,TRBV7-2,-,TGTGCCAGCAGCTTAGTAGGGGGGAGTGGCATTAATGAGCAGTTCTTC,CASSLVGGSGINEQFF
-,TRBJ2-1,TRBV3-1/TRBV3-2,-,TGTGCCAGCAGCCAAGGAAGGAATGAGCAGTTCTTC,CASSQGRNEQFF
-,TRBJ1-2,TRBV19,-,TGTGCCAGTAGTCCCAGGGCGGCGGATGGCTACACCTTC,CASSPRAADGYTF
TRBD1,TRBJ1-5,TRBV28,few,TGTGCCAGCAGTCCCGGGACAGGCAATCAGCCCCAGCATTTT,CASSPGTGNQPQHF
-,TRBJ2-2,TRBV19,-,TGTGCCAGTAGTGATCAGTGGACCGGGGAGCTGTTTTTT,CASSDQWTGELFF
-,TRBJ2-7,TRBV6-2/TRBV6-3,-,TGTGCCAGCAGTCGCGCCGGACAGCAGAGGTACGAGCAGTACTTC,CASSRAGQQRYEQYF
-,TRBJ1-3,TRBV29-1,-,TGCAGCGTTGAAGATCAAAGAGGGTCAGCTGGAAACACCATATATTTT,CSVEDQRGSAGNTIYF
-,TRBJ1-6,TRBV19,-,TGTGCCAGTACAGAGACCCAGTATTCACCCCTCCACTTT,CASTETQYSPLHF
TRBD1,TRBJ2-5,TRBV12-3/TRBV12-4,-,TGTGCCAGCACCCTGGGACAGCAGGAGACCCAGTACTTC,CASTLGQQETQYF
-,TRBJ1-1,TRBV11-2,-,TGTGCCAGCAGCTTAGTGGGTTACACTGAAGCTTTCTTT,CASSLVGYTEAFF
-,TRBJ1-3,TRBV30,once,TGTGCCTGGAGTGGGACAGCTTACTCTGGAAACACCATATATTTT,CAWSGTAYSGNTIYF
-,TRBJ1-2,TRBV5-1,-,TGCGCCAGCAGCGTCGGGACCGATAACTATGGCTACACCTTC,CASSVGTDNYGYTF
-,TRBJ2-1,TRBV4-3,-,TGCGCCAGCAGCCAAGACAAGCGGCCAGGAAGTGAGCAGTTCTTC,CASSQDKRPGSEQFF
-,TRBJ1-1,TRBV6-6,-,TGTGCCAGCAGTGATGGGGGCCGGACTGAAGCTTTCTTT,CASSDGGRTEAFF
-,TRBJ1-3,TRBV18,-,TGTGCCAGCTCACCAGTCGCGGCGGGAAACACCATATATTTT,CASSPVAAGNTIYF
-,TRBJ2-1,TRBV18,-,TGTGCCAGCTCTCTCGGGAGTGGGGCCTACAATGAGCAGTTCTTC,CASSLGSGAYNEQFF
-,TRBJ1-1,TRBV29-1,-,TGCAGCGTTGAAGACTCAGGGAACACTGAAGCTTTCTTT,CSVEDSGNTEAFF
-,TRBJ2-3,TRBV10-3,-,TGTGCCATCAGTGACAGGGTAAATGGAGATACGCAGTATTTT,CAISDRVNGDTQYF
-,TRBJ2-2,TRBV29-1,-,TGCAGCGTTGAGGAGGGCTTCACCGGGGAGCTGTTTTTT,CSVEEGFTGELFF
TRBD2,TRBJ2-5,TRBV29-1,once,TGCAGCGGGGGGACTAGTGGGACTGAGACCCAGTACTTC,CSGGTSGTETQYF
-,TRBJ1-2,TRBV7-2,-,TGTGCCAGCACCTGGCTCCTTAACTATGGCTACACCTTC,CASTWLLNYGYTF
-,TRBJ2-3,TRBV5-8,-,TGTGCCAGCAGCCGCGATCTAGAAAAGTCAGGGGATACGCAGTATTTT,CASSRDLEKSGDTQYF
-,TRBJ2-7,TRBV9,-,TGTGCCAGCAGCGTACACACTCAGGCCGACCCACCTTACGAGCAGTACTTC,CASSVHTQADPPYEQYF
-,TRBJ1-6,TRBV9,-,TGTGCCAGCAGCTTCACCTCAGGGGAGAATAATTCACCCCTCCACTTT,CASSFTSGENNSPLHF